The 19 T cell receptor beta chains below all came from one sample that was sequenced in a study of blood T cell repertoires in COVID-19 (dated by TCRdb to 2019 to 2021). Libraries came from the immunoSEQ multiplex PCR assay. Sourced from immuneACCESS, this table was stored by TCRdb with only in-frame sequences that have V and J called. A share of the clones is absent; for the studies checked, an unresolved V gene accounts for under half, and the remainder has no known explanation. The sample data list 450,000 to 500,000 clones, and approximately 85% of these were observed just once. The ten largest clonotypes hold approximately 2.9% of the sample. The sample comprised peripheral blood. These receptors were obtained from a human donor in a cohort sampled during active COVID-19.

This clone came up a few times. The chain has TRBV9 and TRBJ2-5; 7 bases align to TRBD1. Germline-derived CDR1 and CDR2 are SGDLS and YYNGEE. J gave up 5 bases and V 3 bases, and 4 bases lay outside the gene matches. This CDR3 contains 13 residues. The CDR3 sequence is CASSDRGWETQYF. DNA of the CDR3: TGTGCCAGCAGCGACAGGGGTTGGGAGACCCAGTACTTC.

CDR3 amino acids: CASSLGGGRDADTQYF. DNA for the CDR3: TGTGCCAGCAGCTTAGGTGGCGGGAGAGATGCAGATACGCAGTATTTT. The rearrangement links TRBV7-2 to TRBJ2-3; 7 bases agree with TRBD2. The CDR3 totals 16 residues. The V segment lost 1 base and the J segment 4 bases; nucleotides outside the gene matches: 8. Germline CDR1 is SGHTA and CDR2 is FQGNSA.

The chain uses TRBV28 and TRBJ1-2; D gene ambiguous. CDR1 is MDHEN and CDR2 is SYDVKM in the germline V gene. Trimming took off 5 bases at V and 8 bases at J, with 15 bases between the two ends. The CDR3 runs 13 residues. The CDR3 DNA reads as TGTGCCAGCAGTCCCCCTGTGCTACAGGGCTACACCTTC. It translates to CASSPPVLQGYTF.

As regards this clone: Additional DNA sequences in this sample encode the identical CDR3. The rearrangement links TRBV28 to TRBJ2-3, with TRBD1 matching over 8 bases. With V trimmed by 3 bases and J by 4 bases, 0 bases remained unmatched. This CDR3 is built from 13 residues. Germline CDR1 reads MDHEN; CDR2 reads SYDVKM. The CDR3, as DNA: TGTGCCAGCAGTTTGACAGGGGCAGATACGCAGTATTTT. The encoded protein is CASSLTGADTQYF.

The gene calls are TRBV5-1 and TRBJ2-7; 9 bases are shared with TRBD2. The germline gives CDR1 SGHRS, CDR2 YFSETQ. The CDR3 sequence is 15 residues long. V dropped 0 bases and J dropped 0; count of bases not matched to a gene: 1. CDR3 DNA sequence: TGCGCCAGCAGCTTGGTTAGCGGGAGCTCCTACGAGCAGTACTTC. Its translation is CASSLVSGSSYEQYF. Full variable domain (outside the CDR3, taken from reference TRBV5-1 and TRBJ2-7): KAGVTQTPRYLIKTRGQQVTLSCSPISGHRSVSWYQQTPGQGLQFLFEYFSETQRNKGNFPGRFSGRQFSNSRSEMNVSTLELGDSALYLCASSLVSGSSYEQYFGPGTRLTVT.

The genes are TRBV6-1 and TRBJ1-1; D may be TRBD1 (6 bases). The CDR3 is made up of 15 amino acids. V gave up 2 bases and J gave up 3 bases, with 13 bases separating them. Germline V gene data show CDR1 as MNHNS and CDR2 as SASEGT. Here the CDR3 reads CASSESGGLDTEAFF. The CDR3 nucleotides are TGTGCCAGCAGTGAATCTGGGGGCCTGGACACTGAAGCTTTCTTT.

The genes are TRBV7-2 and TRBJ2-7, with D perhaps TRBD1 (6 bases). CDR3 length equals 14 residues. V lost 3 bases and J 2 bases, leaving 11 bases between the germline ends. Looked up from germline, CDR1 is SGHTA and CDR2 is FQGNSA. The CDR3 bases are TGTGCCAGCAGCTTGGGGACACCTCCCTACGAGCAGTACTTC. Encoded protein: CASSLGTPPYEQYF.

The genes are TRBV2 and TRBJ2-3, with 10 bases matching TRBD1. The CDR3 is 15 residues long. Germline CDR1 reads SNHLY; CDR2 reads FYNNEI. J gave up 4 bases and V 3 bases, and 4 bases lay outside the gene matches. CDR3 sequence (DNA): TGTGCCAGCAGTGATAGGGGACAGGGGCCAGATACGCAGTATTTT. Translating gives CASSDRGQGPDTQYF. Full variable domain (remainder filled in from reference TRBV2 and TRBJ2-3): EPEVTQTPSHQVTQMGQEVILRCVPISNHLYFYWYRQILGQKVEFLVSFYNNEISEKSEIFDDQFSVERPDGSNFTLKIRSTKLEDSAMYFCASSDRGQGPDTQYFGPGTRLTVL.

Only one count was recorded for this clone. For the CDR3, the DNA is TGTGCCAGCAGCTTAGACAGGGACCTCGAGCAGTACTTC. Translated, it gives CASSLDRDLEQYF. The chain carries TRBV7-8 and TRBJ2-7, with D perhaps matching TRBD1 (6 bases). This CDR3 contains 13 residues. Germline V lookup: CDR1 SGHVS, CDR2 FQNEAQ. V lost 1 base and J 6 bases, leaving 10 bases between the germline ends.

The rearrangement links TRBV7-9 to TRBJ2-1, with D tentatively TRBD2 (5 bases). This CDR3 comprises 15 residues. The V end was cut by 1 base, the J end by 1 base, with 8 bases between. CDR1 and CDR2 (germline): SEHNR, FQNEAQ (reference sequence). CDR3 region: CASSLERISYNEQFF. CDR3 DNA: TGTGCCAGCAGCTTAGAGCGGATATCCTACAATGAGCAGTTCTTC.

Of note for this clone: At the DNA level, this CDR3 is encoded by other sequences in the same sample as well. The gene calls are TRBV30 and TRBJ1-4, with D possibly matching TRBD1 (6 bases). V lost 3 bases and J 8 bases, leaving 16 bases between the germline ends. The CDR3 contains 14 residues. The germline gives CDR1 GTSNPN, CDR2 SVGIG (reference sequence). This CDR3 is CAWSVGGAGEKLFF. The CDR3 DNA reads TGTGCCTGGAGCGTTGGGGGGGCTGGGGAAAAACTGTTTTTT.

V is TRBV7-2 and J is TRBJ2-5; D may be TRBD2 (7 bases). The germline CDR1 and CDR2 sequences are SGHTA and FQGNSA. There are 16 residues in the CDR3. The V end was cut by 5 bases, the J end by 2 bases, with 18 bases between. CDR3 in amino acids: CASSLGRGRGQETQYF. The DNA for the CDR3 is TGTGCCAGCAGCCTCGGTAGGGGGAGGGGACAAGAGACCCAGTACTTC.

The chain joins TRBV7-3 to TRBJ2-3, with 8 positions matching TRBD2. This CDR3 is 16 amino acids long. CDR1 and CDR2 (germline): SGHTA, FQGTGA. V shed 1 base, J shed 3 bases, and the junction held 6 bases outside the gene matches. The CDR3 spells CASSLKAGGLTDTQYF. The CDR3 bases are TGTGCCAGCAGCTTAAAGGCGGGGGGACTTACAGATACGCAGTATTTT.

This chain uses TRBV6-4 with TRBJ1-2; D is unresolved. Trimming took off 0 bases at V and 4 bases at J, with 12 bases between the two ends. The CDR3 totals 15 residues. Germline values: CDR1 MRHNA, CDR2 SNTAGT. The CDR3 sequence: CASSDSHGVGYGYTF. CDR3 bases: TGTGCCAGCAGTGACTCTCACGGGGTGGGCTATGGCTACACCTTC.

The genes are TRBV6-2 or TRBV6-3 and TRBJ2-4; unclear D gene. The CDR3 extends over 15 amino acids. Trimming shortened V by 3 bases and J by 1 base, and 10 bases separated the two germline ends. Germline assignment: CDR1 MNHEY and CDR2 SVGEGT. Here the CDR3 reads CASSYSKQAKNIQYF. The CDR3 DNA is TGTGCCAGCAGTTATAGCAAGCAGGCCAAAAACATTCAGTACTTC.

This clone was recorded once. The chain carries TRBV6-5 and TRBJ1-5; D is undetermined. Trimming pared 0 bases from V and 0 bases from J, leaving 9 bases between. The V gene's germline CDR1 is MNHEY and CDR2 SVGAGI. CDR3 size: 16 residues. CDR3 sequence reads: CASSYSGSGSNQPQHF. DNA for the CDR3: TGTGCCAGCAGTTACTCGGGCAGTGGTAGCAATCAGCCCCAGCATTTT.

The CDR3 coding sequence is TGCGCCAGCAGCTTGGCCGTACAGCTTAGAACAGATACGCAGTATTTT. Its translation is CASSLAVQLRTDTQYF. This chain connects TRBV5-1 to TRBJ2-3; D is uncertain. The CDR3 is made up of 16 amino acids. Looked up from germline, CDR1 is SGHRS and CDR2 is YFSETQ. Trimming took 0 bases from V and 3 from J, leaving 14 bases between them.

V gene TRBV6-5 combines with J gene TRBJ1-2; 8 bases map to TRBD1. V shed 2 bases, J shed 8 bases, and the junction held 10 bases outside the gene matches. The length of the CDR3 is 15 residues. Germline V lookup: CDR1 MNHEY, CDR2 SVGAGI. The chain's CDR3 is CASSYRQGRLEGYTF. The CDR3, as DNA: TGTGCCAGCAGTTACCGACAGGGGCGGCTTGAGGGCTACACCTTC.

The chain has TRBV28 and TRBJ2-3; TRBD2 matches at 15 bases. Germline lookup yields CDR1 MDHEN and CDR2 SYDVKM. The J segment lost 5 bases and the V segment lost 2 bases, leaving 20 bases of the junction unmatched. This CDR3 contains 22 residues. CDR3 residues: CASSLNEEGLAGGPGSGDTQYF. For the CDR3, the DNA is TGTGCCAGCAGTTTAAACGAAGAAGGACTAGCGGGAGGGCCAGGGTCGGGAGATACGCAGTATTTT.